The entry below describes one T cell receptor (beta chain). Its specificity is not known. This sample is part of a study of OX40 agonist ivuxolimab in advanced cancers. Study information: Subjects had a mean age of around 60 years, with a range of about 23 to 85; around 84% were male.

Between the trimmed V and J ends, which lost 4 bases and 4 bases, there was a span of 1 base. Germline V lookup: CDR1 LNHDA, CDR2 SQIVND (reference sequence). This CDR3 spans 11 amino acids. Study observations and caveats: Both blood CD4+ and CD8+ T cells showed clonal growth by week 6 at 0.1 to 3.0 mg/kg.

The table came from immunoSEQ multiplex PCR; TCRdb's copy has only in-frame clones and leaves some out. The sample holds more than 25,000 clones, 80% to 90% seen once. The chain is built from TRBV19 and TRBJ2-2; D gene ambiguous. The clonotype was recovered from an adult with an advanced solid tumor such as melanoma, head and neck, liver or kidney cancer. Material: CD4+ or CD8+ T cells sorted from blood, obtained in a trial of the OX40 agonist ivuxolimab. DNA for the CDR3: TGTGCCAGTAGTAGCACCGGGGAGCTGTTTTTT. Protein: CASSSTGELFF.